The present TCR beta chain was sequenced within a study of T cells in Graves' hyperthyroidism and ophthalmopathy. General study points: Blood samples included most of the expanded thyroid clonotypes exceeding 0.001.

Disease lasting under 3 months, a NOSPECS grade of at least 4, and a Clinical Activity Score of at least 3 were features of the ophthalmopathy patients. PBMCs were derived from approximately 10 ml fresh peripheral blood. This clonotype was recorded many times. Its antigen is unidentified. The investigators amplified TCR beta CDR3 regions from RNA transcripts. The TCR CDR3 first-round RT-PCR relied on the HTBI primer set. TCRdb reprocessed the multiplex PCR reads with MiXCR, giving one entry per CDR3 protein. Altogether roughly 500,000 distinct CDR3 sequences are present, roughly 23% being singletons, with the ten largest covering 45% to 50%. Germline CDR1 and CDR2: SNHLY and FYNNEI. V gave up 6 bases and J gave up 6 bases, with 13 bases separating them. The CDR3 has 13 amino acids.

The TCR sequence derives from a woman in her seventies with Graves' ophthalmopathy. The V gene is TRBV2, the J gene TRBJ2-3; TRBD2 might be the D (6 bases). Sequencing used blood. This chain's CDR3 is CASREASADTQYF. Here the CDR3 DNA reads TGTGCCAGCAGAGAGGCTAGCGCGGATACGCAGTATTTT.